This is a list of T cell receptor beta chains from one sample in a study of blood T cell repertoires in COVID-19. The table came from immunoSEQ multiplex PCR; TCRdb's copy has only in-frame clones and leaves some out. Here the sample spans 180,000 or so clones, around 76% being singletons. Material for sequencing was peripheral blood. The receptor set was obtained from a woman aged 45-60 years with active or convalescent COVID-19. Both conserved end residues are part of each CDR3. D genes are given only for firm matches. Clone size is shown for a subset of rows, as once, few, many or a class of expanded clone.

TRBV6-5,15,TRBJ2-7,-,TRBD2,CASSPGLASRNEQYF,TGTGCCAGCAGTCCGGGACTAGCCTCGAGGAACGAGCAGTACTTC
TRBV10-1,17,TRBJ1-2,-,-,CASSEDRPGHGFWGYTF,TGCGCCAGCAGTGAGGACCGACCGGGACATGGCTTTTGGGGCTACACCTTC
TRBV28,13,TRBJ1-2,once,-,CASSLSPSRGYTF,TGTGCCAGCAGTTTATCGCCTTCACGGGGCTACACCTTC
TRBV6-2/TRBV6-3,15,TRBJ2-7,-,-,CASSRPPSDSYEQYF,TGTGCCAGCAGTCGCCCGCCCAGTGACTCCTACGAGCAGTACTTC
TRBV4-3,16,TRBJ2-3,-,TRBD2,CASSQGLAGRRDTQYF,TGCGCCAGCAGCCAAGGGCTAGCGGGGAGGAGAGATACGCAGTATTTT
TRBV20-1,11,TRBJ2-3,once,-,CSAVATDTQYF,TGCAGTGCGGTAGCGACAGATACGCAGTATTTT
TRBV29-1,12,TRBJ1-2,-,-,CSVDRENYGYTF,TGCAGCGTTGATCGGGAGAACTATGGCTACACCTTC
TRBV28,14,TRBJ2-5,-,-,CASSLVGRPETQYF,TGTGCCAGCAGTTTAGTGGGGCGCCCAGAGACCCAGTACTTC
TRBV5-1,17,TRBJ2-6,-,-,CASSLTGTLSGANVLTF,TGCGCCAGCAGCTTGACAGGGACCCTCTCTGGGGCCAACGTCCTGACTTTC
TRBV5-1,15,TRBJ1-5,-,-,CASSLVGRSDQPQHF,TGCGCCAGCAGCTTGGTGGGGCGGAGCGATCAGCCCCAGCATTTT
TRBV28,16,TRBJ2-7,few,TRBD1,CASSPSHRGRSYEQYF,TGTGCCAGCAGTCCTTCCCACAGGGGGCGATCCTACGAGCAGTACTTC
TRBV28,12,TRBJ1-1,medium-sized,-,CASSPVQGSAFF,TGTGCCAGCAGTCCCGTACAGGGATCGGCTTTCTTT
TRBV11-2,15,TRBJ2-7,-,-,CASSRDILRARRQYF,TGTGCCAGCAGCCGGGATATCCTACGAGCTCGACGGCAGTACTTC
TRBV7-9,14,TRBJ1-1,-,TRBD1,CASSPADRGTEAFF,TGTGCCAGCAGCCCAGCGGACAGGGGCACTGAAGCTTTCTTT
TRBV9,15,TRBJ1-1,-,-,CASSVAPGMNTEAFF,TGTGCCAGCAGCGTAGCTCCAGGAATGAACACTGAAGCTTTCTTT
TRBV5-1,15,TRBJ1-6,-,TRBD1,CASSLASGGDSPLHF,TGCGCCAGCAGCTTGGCGTCAGGGGGCGATTCACCCCTCCACTTT
TRBV10-3,12,TRBJ2-5,-,TRBD1,CAISTGDGTQYF,TGTGCCATCAGTACAGGGGATGGGACCCAGTACTTC
TRBV9,15,TRBJ2-7,-,TRBD2,CASSVSSGRIYEQYF,TGTGCCAGCAGCGTCTCCAGCGGGAGAATATACGAGCAGTACTTC
TRBV29-1,11,TRBJ1-1,few,-,CSVRQGTEAFF,TGCAGCGTTCGACAAGGCACTGAAGCTTTCTTT
TRBV12-3/TRBV12-4,13,TRBJ1-1,-,-,CASGRQIHTEAFF,TGTGCCAGCGGTCGACAGATACACACTGAAGCTTTCTTT
TRBV18,15,TRBJ2-3,-,TRBD1,CASSPGTGSAGTQYF,TGTGCCAGCTCACCTGGGACAGGCTCCGCGGGTACGCAGTATTTT
TRBV9,16,TRBJ2-5,-,TRBD2,CASSEVEGGPVETQYF,TGTGCCAGCAGCGAAGTGGAGGGAGGGCCCGTAGAGACCCAGTACTTC
TRBV4-2,16,TRBJ2-1,-,TRBD1,CASSQIRGQGGNEQFF,TGTGCCAGCAGCCAAATCAGGGGACAGGGTGGCAATGAGCAGTTCTTC
TRBV19,15,TRBJ2-1,once,-,CASTLALDSYNEQFF,TGTGCCAGTACCCTGGCCCTTGACTCCTACAATGAGCAGTTCTTC
TRBV6-2/TRBV6-3,16,TRBJ2-1,-,-,CASSFPGTYLHNEQFF,TGTGCCAGCAGTTTCCCCGGGACTTATCTCCACAATGAGCAGTTCTTC
TRBV6-1,15,TRBJ1-3,-,TRBD1,CASSEQGAPGNTIYF,TGTGCCAGCAGTGAACAGGGGGCGCCAGGAAACACCATATATTTT
TRBV7-9,11,TRBJ1-2,-,-,CASSLRGGYTF,TGTGCCAGCAGCTTACGGGGTGGCTACACCTTC
TRBV2,18,TRBJ2-1,-,-,CASSGRGTAERGVNEQFF,TGTGCCAGCAGTGGGAGGGGCACTGCGGAACGGGGCGTAAATGAGCAGTTCTTC
TRBV2,14,TRBJ1-3,-,-,CASSLTGSGNTIYF,TGTGCCAGCAGTCTTACAGGGTCTGGAAACACCATATATTTT
TRBV19,13,TRBJ1-2,-,-,CASSMWGGDGYTF,TGTGCCAGTAGTATGTGGGGCGGGGATGGCTACACCTTC
TRBV3-1/TRBV3-2,15,TRBJ2-7,-,-,CASSLRQIRSYEQYF,TGTGCCAGCAGCCTTCGACAGATACGTTCCTACGAGCAGTACTTC
TRBV6-2/TRBV6-3,14,TRBJ1-1,-,-,CASRYLAGNTEAFF,TGTGCCAGCAGATACCTCGCAGGGAACACTGAAGCTTTCTTT
TRBV5-8,14,TRBJ1-6,-,TRBD1,CASSEDRGDSPLHF,TGTGCCAGCAGCGAGGACAGGGGAGATTCACCCCTCCACTTT
TRBV21-1,14,TRBJ1-2,-,-,CASSKSSSSDGYTF,TGTGCCAGCAGCAAATCGTCGTCCTCGGATGGCTACACCTTC
TRBV11-2,14,TRBJ2-7,once,TRBD1,CASSPRQGLYEQYF,TGTGCCAGCAGCCCCCGACAGGGGCTGTACGAGCAGTACTTC
TRBV19,16,TRBJ2-1,once,TRBD2,CASSKGLAGGYNEQFF,TGTGCCAGTAGTAAGGGACTAGCGGGAGGGTACAATGAGCAGTTCTTC
TRBV24-1,16,TRBJ2-3,-,-,CATSDPGSTLTDTQYF,TGTGCCACCAGTGATCCAGGGTCTACCCTCACAGATACGCAGTATTTT
TRBV7-2,15,TRBJ2-1,-,-,CASSTGHSSYNEQFF,TGTGCCAGCAGCACGGGACACTCTTCCTACAATGAGCAGTTCTTC
TRBV6-2/TRBV6-3,15,TRBJ2-5,once,TRBD1,CASSYWQGAGETQYF,TGTGCCAGCAGTTACTGGCAGGGGGCAGGGGAGACCCAGTACTTC
TRBV29-1,13,TRBJ2-1,-,TRBD2,CSVGASGEGEQFF,TGCAGCGTTGGGGCTAGCGGGGAGGGCGAGCAGTTCTTC
TRBV28,14,TRBJ1-2,-,-,CASSSGGGARGYTF,TGTGCCAGCAGTTCCGGGGGGGGCGCGAGAGGCTACACCTTC
TRBV18,16,TRBJ1-4,-,-,CASSPAARGTNEKLFF,TGTGCCAGCTCCCCGGCGGCAAGAGGAACTAATGAAAAACTGTTTTTT
TRBV30,16,TRBJ2-2,many,TRBD1,CAVPTGGVANTGELFF,TGTGCCGTGCCCACAGGGGGCGTCGCGAACACCGGGGAGCTGTTTTTT
TRBV5-1,14,TRBJ2-1,-,-,CASSFQGSYNEQFF,TGCGCCAGCAGCTTCCAGGGGAGCTACAATGAGCAGTTCTTC
TRBV14,15,TRBJ2-1,-,TRBD2,CASSQVHGGAGEQFF,TGTGCCAGCAGCCAAGTGCACGGGGGGGCTGGTGAGCAGTTCTTC
TRBV7-2,14,TRBJ1-4,many,-,CASSSSGTPEKLFF,TGTGCCAGCAGCTCATCCGGGACACCTGAAAAACTGTTTTTT
TRBV28,16,TRBJ2-7,once,-,CASSFGVGKPTYEQYF,TGTGCCAGCAGTTTCGGGGTCGGTAAACCCACCTACGAGCAGTACTTC
TRBV7-2,15,TRBJ2-5,-,TRBD2,CASSLAAGYQETQYF,TGTGCCAGCAGCCTAGCGGCAGGGTACCAAGAGACCCAGTACTTC
TRBV6-5,13,TRBJ2-7,-,TRBD1,CASKGTGVIEQYF,TGTGCCAGCAAAGGGACAGGGGTCATCGAGCAGTACTTC
TRBV18,13,TRBJ2-1,-,-,CASSGRQSDEQFF,TGTGCCAGCTCAGGTCGCCAGTCCGATGAGCAGTTCTTC
TRBV11-3,12,TRBJ1-1,-,-,CASSLDGTEAFF,TGTGCCAGCAGCTTAGACGGCACTGAAGCTTTCTTT
TRBV27,14,TRBJ1-4,few,TRBD1,CASTTGTGNEKLFF,TGTGCCAGCACTACCGGGACAGGAAATGAAAAACTGTTTTTT
TRBV21-1,20,TRBJ2-3,-,-,CASSKAVRLAGNRSTDTQYF,TGTGCCAGCAGCAAAGCGGTTAGACTAGCGGGCAACCGTAGCACAGATACGCAGTATTTT
TRBV5-1,13,TRBJ2-7,-,-,CASSPGVSYEQYF,TGCGCCAGCAGCCCGGGGGTTTCCTACGAGCAGTACTTC
TRBV4-2,17,TRBJ1-3,-,-,CASSQDGGGSSGNTIYF,TGTGCCAGCAGCCAAGATGGGGGAGGGAGCTCTGGAAACACCATATATTTT
TRBV5-1,16,TRBJ1-1,many,TRBD1,CASSLHRQGSGTEAFF,TGCGCCAGCAGCTTGCACCGACAGGGAAGCGGAACTGAAGCTTTCTTT